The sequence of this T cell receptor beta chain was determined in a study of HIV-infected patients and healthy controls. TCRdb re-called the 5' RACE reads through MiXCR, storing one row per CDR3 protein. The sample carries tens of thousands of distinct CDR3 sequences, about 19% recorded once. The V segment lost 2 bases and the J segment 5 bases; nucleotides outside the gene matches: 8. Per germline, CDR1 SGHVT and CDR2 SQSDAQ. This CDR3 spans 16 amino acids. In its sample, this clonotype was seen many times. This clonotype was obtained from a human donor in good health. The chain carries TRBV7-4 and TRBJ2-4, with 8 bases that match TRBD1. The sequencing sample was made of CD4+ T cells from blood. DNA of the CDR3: TGTGCCAGCAGCTTATGCTTCAGGGGGCCTGAAAACATTCAGTACTTC. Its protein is CASSLCFRGPENIQYF.